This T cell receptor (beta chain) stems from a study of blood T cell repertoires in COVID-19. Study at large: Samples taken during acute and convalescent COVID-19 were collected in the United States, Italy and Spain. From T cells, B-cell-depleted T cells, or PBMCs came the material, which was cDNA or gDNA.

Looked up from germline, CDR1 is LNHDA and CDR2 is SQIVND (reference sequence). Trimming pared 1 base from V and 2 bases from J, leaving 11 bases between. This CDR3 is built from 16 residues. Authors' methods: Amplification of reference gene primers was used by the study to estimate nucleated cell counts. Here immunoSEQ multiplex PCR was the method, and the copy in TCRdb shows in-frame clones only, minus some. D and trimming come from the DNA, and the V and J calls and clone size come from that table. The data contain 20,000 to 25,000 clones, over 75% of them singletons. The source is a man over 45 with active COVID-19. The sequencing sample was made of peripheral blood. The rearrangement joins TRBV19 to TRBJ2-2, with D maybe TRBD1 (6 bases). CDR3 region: CASSIVRTANTGELFF. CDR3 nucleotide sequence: TGTGCCAGTAGTATAGTTCGGACAGCTAACACCGGGGAGCTGTTTTTT.